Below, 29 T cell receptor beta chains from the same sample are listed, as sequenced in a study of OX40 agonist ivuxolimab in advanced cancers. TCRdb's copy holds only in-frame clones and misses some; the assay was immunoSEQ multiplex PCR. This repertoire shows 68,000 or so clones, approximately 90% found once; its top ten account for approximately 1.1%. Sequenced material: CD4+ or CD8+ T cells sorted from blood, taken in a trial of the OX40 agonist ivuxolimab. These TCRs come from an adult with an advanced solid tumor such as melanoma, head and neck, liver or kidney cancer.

In DNA, the CDR3 is TGTGCCAGTAGTGGGTCGACCGGAAATCAGCCCCAGCATTTT. This translates into CASSGSTGNQPQHF. V and J are TRBV19 and TRBJ1-5; D call uncertain. CDR1 is LNHDA and CDR2 is SQIVND in the germline V gene (reference sequence). Trimming pared 5 bases from V and 4 bases from J, leaving 12 bases between. This CDR3 region has 14 residues.

The CDR3 here is CASSRAVRGLTSGYTF. The CDR3 nucleotides read TGTGCCAGCAGCCGGGCGGTCCGCGGACTCACATCGGGCTACACCTTC. This chain connects TRBV5-4 to TRBJ1-2; D is unclear. Germline V gives CDR1 SGHNT, CDR2 YYREEE (reference sequence). The CDR3 runs 16 residues. The V and J ends lost 4 bases and 8 bases respectively, with 24 bases between them.

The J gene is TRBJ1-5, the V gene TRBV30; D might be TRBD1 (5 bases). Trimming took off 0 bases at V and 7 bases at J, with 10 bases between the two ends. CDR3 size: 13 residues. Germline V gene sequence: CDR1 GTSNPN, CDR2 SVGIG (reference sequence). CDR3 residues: CAWSVGGDQPQHF. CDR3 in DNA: TGTGCCTGGAGTGTTGGGGGGGACCAGCCCCAGCATTTT.

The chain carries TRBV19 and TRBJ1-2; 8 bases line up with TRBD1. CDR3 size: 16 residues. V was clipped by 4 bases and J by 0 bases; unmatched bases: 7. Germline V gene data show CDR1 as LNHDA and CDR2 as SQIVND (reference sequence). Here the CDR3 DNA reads TGTGCCAGTAGTAGGGTGACAGGGGTAGCTAACTATGGCTACACCTTC. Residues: CASSRVTGVANYGYTF.

The CDR3 is CASKGQGNSYEQYF. The CDR3 nucleotides read TGTGCCAGCAAGGGACAGGGGAACTCCTACGAGCAGTACTTC. J is TRBJ2-7 and V is TRBV2; TRBD1 aligns across 10 bases. V dropped 7 bases and J dropped 0; count of bases not matched to a gene: 3. The CDR3 length is 14 residues. The germline V gene has CDR1 SNHLY and CDR2 FYNNEI.

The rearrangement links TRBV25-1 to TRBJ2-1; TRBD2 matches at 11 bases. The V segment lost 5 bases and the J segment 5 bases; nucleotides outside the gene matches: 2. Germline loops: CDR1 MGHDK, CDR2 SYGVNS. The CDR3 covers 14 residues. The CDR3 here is CASSLAGGNNEQFF. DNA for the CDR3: TGTGCCAGCAGTCTAGCGGGAGGAAACAATGAGCAGTTCTTC.

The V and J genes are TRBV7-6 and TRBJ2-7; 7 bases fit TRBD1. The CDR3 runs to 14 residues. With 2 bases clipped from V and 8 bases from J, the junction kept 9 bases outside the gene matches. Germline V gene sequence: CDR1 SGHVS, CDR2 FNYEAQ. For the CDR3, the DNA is TGTGCCAGCAGCTTATCGCGACAGGGTAATAAGCAGTACTTC. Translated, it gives CASSLSRQGNKQYF.

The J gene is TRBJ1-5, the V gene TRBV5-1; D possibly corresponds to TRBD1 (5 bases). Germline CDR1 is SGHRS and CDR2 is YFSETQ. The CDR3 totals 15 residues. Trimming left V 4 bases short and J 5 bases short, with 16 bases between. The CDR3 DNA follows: TGCGCCAGCAGCCCAGCGTCGGGGCAAGATCAGCCCCAGCATTTT. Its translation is CASSPASGQDQPQHF.

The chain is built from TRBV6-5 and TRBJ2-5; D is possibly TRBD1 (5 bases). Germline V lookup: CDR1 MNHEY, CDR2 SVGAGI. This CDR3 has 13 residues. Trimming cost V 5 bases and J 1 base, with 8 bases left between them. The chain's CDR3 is CASSRQLQETQYF. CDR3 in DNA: TGTGCCAGCAGTCGACAGCTCCAAGAGACCCAGTACTTC.

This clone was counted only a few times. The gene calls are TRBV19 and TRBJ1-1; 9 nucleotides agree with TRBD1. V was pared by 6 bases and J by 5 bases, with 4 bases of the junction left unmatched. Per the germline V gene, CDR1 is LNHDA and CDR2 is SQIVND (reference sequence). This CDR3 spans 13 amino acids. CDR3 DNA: TGTGCCAGTAGGAAGACAGGGGGAACTGAAGCTTTCTTT. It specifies CASRKTGGTEAFF.

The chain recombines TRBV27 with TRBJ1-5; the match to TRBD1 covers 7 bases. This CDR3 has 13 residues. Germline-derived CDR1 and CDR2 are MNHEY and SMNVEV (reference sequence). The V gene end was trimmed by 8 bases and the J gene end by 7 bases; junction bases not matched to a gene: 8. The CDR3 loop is CASREGDSQPQHF. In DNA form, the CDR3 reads TGTGCCAGCCGAGAAGGGGACAGCCAGCCCCAGCATTTT.

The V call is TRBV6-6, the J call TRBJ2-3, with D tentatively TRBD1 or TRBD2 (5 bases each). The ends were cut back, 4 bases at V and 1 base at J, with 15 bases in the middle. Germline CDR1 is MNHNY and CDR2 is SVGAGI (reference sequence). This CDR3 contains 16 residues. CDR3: CASSSSMRGGTDTQYF. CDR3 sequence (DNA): TGTGCCAGCAGTTCGAGTATGAGGGGTGGCACAGATACGCAGTATTTT.

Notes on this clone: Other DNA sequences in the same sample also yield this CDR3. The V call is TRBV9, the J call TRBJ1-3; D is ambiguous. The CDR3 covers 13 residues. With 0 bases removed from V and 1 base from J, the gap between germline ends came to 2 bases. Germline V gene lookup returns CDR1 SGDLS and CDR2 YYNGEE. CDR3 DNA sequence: TGTGCCAGCAGCGTAGGATCTGGAAACACCATATATTTT. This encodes CASSVGSGNTIYF.

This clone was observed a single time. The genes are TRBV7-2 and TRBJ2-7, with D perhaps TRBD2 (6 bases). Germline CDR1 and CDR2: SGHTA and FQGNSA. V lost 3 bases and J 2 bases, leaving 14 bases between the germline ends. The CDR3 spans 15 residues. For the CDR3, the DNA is TGTGCCAGCAGCTTTACCCCTCGGGGGACCTACGAGCAGTACTTC. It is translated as CASSFTPRGTYEQYF.

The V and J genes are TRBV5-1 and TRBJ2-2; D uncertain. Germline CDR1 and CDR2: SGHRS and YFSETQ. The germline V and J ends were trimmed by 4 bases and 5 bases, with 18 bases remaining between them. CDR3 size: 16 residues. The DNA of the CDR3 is TGCGCCAGCAGCCCGGCCGTGACGCCTGGGACCGGGGAGCTGTTTTTT. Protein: CASSPAVTPGTGELFF.

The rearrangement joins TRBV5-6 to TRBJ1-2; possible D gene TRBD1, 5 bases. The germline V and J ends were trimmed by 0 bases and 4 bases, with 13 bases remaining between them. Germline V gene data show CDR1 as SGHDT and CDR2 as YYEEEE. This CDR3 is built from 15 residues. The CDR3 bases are TGTGCCAGCAGCTTGGGGCCAGGGTTGGGCTATGGCTACACCTTC. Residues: CASSLGPGLGYGYTF. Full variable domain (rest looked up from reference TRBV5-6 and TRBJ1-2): DAGVTQSPTHLIKTRGQQVTLRCSPKSGHDTVSWYQQALGQGPQFIFQYYEEEERQRGNFPDRFSGHQFPNYSSELNVNALLLGDSALYLCASSLGPGLGYGYTFGSGTRLTVV.

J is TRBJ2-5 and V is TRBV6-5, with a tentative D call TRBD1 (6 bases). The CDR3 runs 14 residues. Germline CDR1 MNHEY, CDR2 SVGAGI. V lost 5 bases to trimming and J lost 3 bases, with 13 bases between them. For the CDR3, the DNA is TGTGCCAGCAGTCGACCAGGGGCCAAAGAGACCCAGTACTTC. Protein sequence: CASSRPGAKETQYF.

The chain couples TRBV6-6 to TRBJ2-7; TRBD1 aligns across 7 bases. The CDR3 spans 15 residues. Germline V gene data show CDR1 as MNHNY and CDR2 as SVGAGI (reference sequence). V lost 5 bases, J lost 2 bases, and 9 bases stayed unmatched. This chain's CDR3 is CASSPPGQLTYEQYF. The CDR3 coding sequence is TGTGCCAGCAGTCCCCCGGGACAGCTCACCTACGAGCAGTACTTC.

CDR3 DNA: TGCGCCAGCAGCTTGTCGCCGGGGGATCAAAACATTCAGTACTTC. Protein: CASSLSPGDQNIQYF. The V gene is TRBV5-1, the J gene TRBJ2-4; maybe TRBD2 (6 bases). CDR1 and CDR2 from the germline V gene are SGHRS and YFSETQ. V shed 1 base and J shed 5 bases, with 13 bases lying between them. The CDR3 runs to 15 residues.

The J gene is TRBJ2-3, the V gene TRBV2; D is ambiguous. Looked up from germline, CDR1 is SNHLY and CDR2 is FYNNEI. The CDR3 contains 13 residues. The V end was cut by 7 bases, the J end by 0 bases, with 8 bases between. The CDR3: CASKPTSTDTQYF. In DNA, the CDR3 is TGTGCCAGCAAACCAACTAGCACAGATACGCAGTATTTT.

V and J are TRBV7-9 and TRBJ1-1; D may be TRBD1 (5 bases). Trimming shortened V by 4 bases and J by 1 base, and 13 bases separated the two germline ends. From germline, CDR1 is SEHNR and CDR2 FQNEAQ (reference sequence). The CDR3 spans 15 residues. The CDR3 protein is CASSSQGRKNTEAFF. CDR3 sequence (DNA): TGTGCCAGCAGCTCGCAGGGAAGGAAGAACACTGAAGCTTTCTTT.

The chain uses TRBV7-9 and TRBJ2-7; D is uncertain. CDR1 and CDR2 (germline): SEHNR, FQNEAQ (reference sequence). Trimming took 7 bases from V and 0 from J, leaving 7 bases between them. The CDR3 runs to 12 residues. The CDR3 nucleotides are TGTGCCAGCAATGTCGGCTCCTACGAGCAGTACTTC. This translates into CASNVGSYEQYF.

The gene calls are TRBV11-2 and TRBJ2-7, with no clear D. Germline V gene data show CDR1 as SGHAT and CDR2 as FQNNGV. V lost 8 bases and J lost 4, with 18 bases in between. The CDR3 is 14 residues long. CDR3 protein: CASLPGQPQYEQYF. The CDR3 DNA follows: TGTGCCAGCCTCCCCGGCCAGCCCCAGTACGAGCAGTACTTC.

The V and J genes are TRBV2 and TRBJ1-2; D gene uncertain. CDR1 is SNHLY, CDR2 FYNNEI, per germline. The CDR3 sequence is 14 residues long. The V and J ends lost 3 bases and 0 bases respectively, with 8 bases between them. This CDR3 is CASSDRLANYGYTF. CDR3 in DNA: TGTGCCAGCAGTGACAGGTTAGCTAACTATGGCTACACCTTC.

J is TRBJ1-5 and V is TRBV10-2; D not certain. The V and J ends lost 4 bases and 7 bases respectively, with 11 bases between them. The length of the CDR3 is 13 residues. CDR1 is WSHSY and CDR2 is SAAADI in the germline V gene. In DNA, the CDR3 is TGCGCCAGCAGTGGGGCGGGTGGGCAGCCCCAGCATTTT. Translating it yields CASSGAGGQPQHF.

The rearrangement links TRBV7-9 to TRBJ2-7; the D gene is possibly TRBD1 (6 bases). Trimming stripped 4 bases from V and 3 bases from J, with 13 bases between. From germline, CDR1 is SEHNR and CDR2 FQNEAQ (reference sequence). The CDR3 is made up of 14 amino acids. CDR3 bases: TGTGCCAGCAGCTCTATACAGGGAATCTACGAGCAGTACTTC. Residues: CASSSIQGIYEQYF.

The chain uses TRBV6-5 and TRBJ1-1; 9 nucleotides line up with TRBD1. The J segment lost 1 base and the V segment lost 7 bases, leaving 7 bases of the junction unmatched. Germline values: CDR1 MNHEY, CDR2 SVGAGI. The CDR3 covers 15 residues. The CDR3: CASTDAQGANTEAFF. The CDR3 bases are TGTGCCAGCACCGACGCACAGGGGGCGAACACTGAAGCTTTCTTT.

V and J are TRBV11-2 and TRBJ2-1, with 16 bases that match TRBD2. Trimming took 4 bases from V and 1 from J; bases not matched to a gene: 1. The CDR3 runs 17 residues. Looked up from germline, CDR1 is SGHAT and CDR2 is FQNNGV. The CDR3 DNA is TGTGCCAGCAGCTGGGGACTAGCGGGAGGGTCCTACAATGAGCAGTTCTTC. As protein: CASSWGLAGGSYNEQFF. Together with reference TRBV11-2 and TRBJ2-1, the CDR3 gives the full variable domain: EAGVAQSPRYKIIEKRQSVAFWCNPISGHATLYWYQQILGQGPKLLIQFQNNGVVDDSQLPKDRFSAERLKGVDSTLKIQPAKLEDSAVYLCASSWGLAGGSYNEQFFGPGTRLTVL.

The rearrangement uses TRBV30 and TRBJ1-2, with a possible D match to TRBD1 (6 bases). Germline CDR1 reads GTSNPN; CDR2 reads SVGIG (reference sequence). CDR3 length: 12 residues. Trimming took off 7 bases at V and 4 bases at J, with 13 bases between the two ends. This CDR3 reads CASQGIGYGYTF. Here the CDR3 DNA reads TGTGCCTCTCAGGGGATCGGCTATGGCTACACCTTC.